The rows below give T cell receptor beta chains drawn from one sample of a study of CD8+CD57+ T cells in acquired aplastic anemia. In TCRdb, the reads were re-called with MiXCR into one record per CDR3 protein. The sample gives roughly 190,000 distinct CDR3 sequences, roughly half of which show up once; roughly 15% is in the top ten. Sample: sorted CD4+, CD8+, or CD8+CD57+ T cells (not recorded which) from PBMCs. The receptors come from a human donor in good health, serving as a control. The CDR3 runs from the conserved cysteine through the conserved F or W. A D gene is named only where the DNA matches it firmly. Expanded clones are given a class, and other clones once, few, many or no size at all.

j_gene | v_gene | d_gene | abundance | CDR3aa | CDR3nt
TRBJ2-5 | TRBV10-3 | TRBD1 | NA | CAISLTADRGKETQYF | TGTGCCATCAGTTTAACTGCCGACAGGGGAAAAGAGACCCAGTACTTC
TRBJ2-7 | TRBV7-8 | TRBD1 | NA | CASRHRGSYEQYF | TGTGCCAGCAGACACAGGGGCTCCTACGAGCAGTACTTC
TRBJ2-7 | TRBV10-1 | NA | NA | CASSEFTLSEQYF | TGCGCCAGCAGTGAGTTTACCCTGTCCGAGCAGTACTTC
TRBJ1-3 | TRBV14 | NA | NA | CASSQGLGGNTIYF | TGTGCCAGCAGCCAAGGCCTGGGGGGCAACACCATATATTTT
TRBJ2-5 | TRBV14 | NA | once | CASSQFGYQETQYF | TGTGCCAGCAGCCAATTTGGGTACCAAGAGACCCAGTACTTC
TRBJ1-1 | TRBV12-3/TRBV12-4 | NA | NA | CASSFGRDTEAFF | TGTGCCAGCAGTTTTGGGAGGGACACTGAAGCTTTCTTT
TRBJ1-3 | TRBV20-1 | NA | many | CSAPRWEAGNTIYF | TGCAGTGCTCCCCGTTGGGAAGCTGGAAACACCATATATTTT
TRBJ1-6 | TRBV5-4 | NA | many | CASSNDLDRTSTGSPLHF | TGTGCCAGCAGCAATGACCTTGACAGAACGTCTACGGGGTCACCCCTCCACTTT
TRBJ2-7 | TRBV4-3 | TRBD2 | many | CASSLRTSGAVAYEQYF | TGCGCCAGCAGCCTTCGGACTAGCGGGGCCGTCGCCTACGAGCAGTACTTC
TRBJ2-7 | TRBV19 | TRBD2 | NA | CASSKGLAWEQYF | TGTGCCAGTAGTAAGGGACTAGCGTGGGAGCAGTACTTC
TRBJ2-2 | TRBV7-8 | NA | NA | CASSFNAGGELFF | TGTGCCAGCAGCTTTAATGCCGGCGGGGAGCTGTTTTTT
TRBJ2-7 | TRBV6-1 | NA | few | CASSEGQSSYEQYF | TGTGCCAGCAGTGAAGGGCAGAGCTCCTACGAGCAGTACTTC
TRBJ2-2 | TRBV19 | TRBD1 | many | CASTLTGQGVGGELFF | TGTGCCAGTACCCTCACCGGCCAGGGGGTCGGCGGGGAGCTGTTTTTT
TRBJ1-3 | TRBV12-3/TRBV12-4 | NA | NA | CASSRSEMGGNTIYF | TGTGCCAGCAGTCGATCGGAGATGGGAGGAAACACCATATATTTT
TRBJ1-3 | TRBV19 | NA | NA | CASSPRQERNTIYF | TGTGCCAGTAGTCCCCGACAGGAAAGAAACACCATATATTTT
TRBJ2-3 | TRBV9 | TRBD1 | NA | CASSPGTGGRLSTDTQYF | TGTGCCAGCAGCCCCGGGACAGGGGGACGACTAAGCACAGATACGCAGTATTTT
TRBJ2-4 | TRBV25-1 | NA | few | CASSESGYSQNIQYF | TGTGCCAGCAGTGAATCAGGGTACAGCCAAAACATTCAGTACTTC
TRBJ2-7 | TRBV7-9 | NA | NA | CASSPPGQVYEQYF | TGTGCCAGCAGCCCCCCGGGACAAGTCTACGAGCAGTACTTC
TRBJ1-3 | TRBV7-9 | NA | NA | CASSPGMVGTGTGNTIYF | TGTGCCAGCAGCCCCGGCATGGTCGGGACGGGGACTGGAAACACCATATATTTT
TRBJ1-1 | TRBV24-1 | NA | NA | CATSDSGPTPRAFF | TGTGCCACCAGTGATTCCGGGCCGACCCCCAGGGCTTTCTTT
TRBJ1-2 | TRBV2 | TRBD1 | NA | CASSGLAGGSYGYTF | TGTGCCAGCAGTGGCCTCGCAGGGGGCAGCTATGGCTACACCTTC